This record covers a single TCR beta chain. Its antigen remains unidentified. This record belongs to a study of cytomegalovirus exposure and HLA in healthy donors. Broader study findings: It was 164 TCR beta chains that were listed as cytomegalovirus-associated. TCR clusters originating in the first cohort tended to co-occur in the approximately 120 validation repertoires, according to a later analysis.

Method: immunoSEQ multiplex PCR; TCRdb's copy keeps in-frame clones and lacks some. The table includes 150,000 or so clones, 89% detected once. The receptor was isolated from a young woman in good health and CMV-seronegative. Sequencing input: PBMCs.

CDR3 sequence (DNA): TGTGCCAGCAGCTCGGCGGGCGCAGGCACAGATACGCAGTATTTT. Encoded protein: CASSSAGAGTDTQYF. This chain connects TRBV7-3 to TRBJ2-3, with D maybe TRBD2 (5 bases). This CDR3 has 15 amino acids. Looked up from germline, CDR1 is SGHTA and CDR2 is FQGTGA. V was shortened by 4 bases and J by 1 base, with 12 bases between the two germline ends.